The 8 T cell receptor beta chains presented below share a single source sample, sequenced in a study of response to subunit inactivated influenza vaccine. MiXCR, run by TCRdb on the RT-PCR reads, gives a single entry per CDR3 protein. Among more than 700,000 distinct CDR3 sequences, approximately 22% were seen once, and the ten largest hold roughly 10%. The material sequenced was PBMCs from blood, taken about 5 days after vaccination. The receptors come from a man in his forties or fifties who received an inactivated influenza vaccine.

The V gene is TRBV6-7, the J gene TRBJ1-2, with 9 bases that match TRBD1. TRBV6-7 is an ORF for which the function is uncertain. J lost 2 bases, V lost 7 bases, and 11 bases had no gene match. The CDR3 has 16 amino acids. In DNA form, the CDR3 reads TGTGCCAGCAAACATTCCGGGACAGGGAGGAACTATGGCTACACCTTC. Encoded protein: CASKHSGTGRNYGYTF.

V usage is TRBV29-1 and J usage is TRBJ1-4, with a possible D match to TRBD1 (6 bases). The CDR3 runs to 13 residues. Trimming left V 7 bases short and J 4 bases short, with 13 bases between. Germline CDR1 reads SQVTM; CDR2 reads ANQGSEA. The chain's CDR3 is CSAGTRFNEKLFF. CDR3 DNA sequence: TGCAGCGCCGGGACACGATTTAATGAAAAACTGTTTTTT. Full variable domain (outside the CDR3, taken from reference TRBV29-1 and TRBJ1-4): SAVISQKPSRDICQRGTSLTIQCQVDSQVTMMFWYRQQPGQSLTLIATANQGSEATYESGFVIDKFPISRPNLTFSTLTVSNMSPEDSSIYLCSAGTRFNEKLFFGSGTQLSVL.

The chain carries TRBV5-1 and TRBJ2-2; unclear D gene. There are 15 residues in the CDR3. Trimming took off 4 bases at V and 5 bases at J, with 15 bases between the two ends. Germline lookup yields CDR1 SGHRS and CDR2 YFSETQ. Written as DNA, the CDR3 is TGCGCCAGCAGCCGCGACGTTACTGGGACCGGGGAGCTGTTTTTT. This encodes CASSRDVTGTGELFF.

There are a few counts of this clonotype. CDR3 sequence: CASSLATIMANTGELFF. CDR3 sequence (DNA): TGTGCCAGCAGCTTAGCGACTATTATGGCGAACACCGGGGAGCTGTTTTTT. The V gene is TRBV7-9, the J gene TRBJ2-2; D might be TRBD2 (5 bases). Trimming removed 0 bases at V and 0 bases at J, with 11 bases between. The CDR3 is 17 amino acids. In germline, CDR1 is SEHNR, CDR2 FQNEAQ (reference sequence).

The chain has TRBV11-3 and TRBJ2-1, with 8 bases lining up with TRBD1. The ends lost 4 bases at V and 10 bases at J; junction bases unmatched: 6. From germline, CDR1 is SGHNT and CDR2 YENEEA. The CDR3 has 13 residues. The DNA for the CDR3 is TGTGCCAGCAGCTCCCTGACAGGGGACGAGCAGTTCTTC. Protein: CASSSLTGDEQFF.

This clonotype was seen many times. This chain links TRBV5-1 with TRBJ1-1; no firm D call. The CDR3 has 13 amino acids. CDR1 SGHRS and CDR2 YFSETQ come from the germline V gene. With 5 bases removed from V and 1 base from J, the gap between germline ends came to 9 bases. CDR3 in DNA: TGCGCCAGCAGGGTCTCAGGGAACACTGAAGCTTTCTTT. It yields the protein CASRVSGNTEAFF.

This clonotype was counted a few times. The gene calls are TRBV24-1 and TRBJ2-7; a weak D match, TRBD2 (6 bases). CDR3 length: 14 amino acids. V shed 4 bases and J shed 5 bases, with 14 bases lying between them. CDR1 is KGHDR, CDR2 SFDVKD, per germline. CDR3 residues: CATSEPTSPHEQYF. In nucleotides, the CDR3 is TGTGCCACCAGTGAACCGACTAGTCCCCACGAGCAGTACTTC.

Of note for this clonotype: It may be a read error: a sequence one base away is much more abundant. This chain joins TRBV6-5 and TRBJ1-6; 11 bases agree with TRBD1. Germline CDR1 MNHEY, CDR2 SVGAGI. The length of the CDR3 is 14 residues. V shed 2 bases, J shed 10 bases, and the junction held 1 base outside the gene matches. CDR3 sequence: CASSYGTGGSPLHF. Written as DNA, the CDR3 is TGTGCCAGCAGTTACGGGACAGGGGGATCACCCCTCCACTTT.